This TCR beta chain was identified during a study of blood T cell repertoires in COVID-19. Only one count was recorded for this clone. The V end was cut by 4 bases, the J end by 0 bases, with 12 bases between. The CDR3 has 15 residues. CDR1 and CDR2 (germline): MNHEY, SVGAGI. In terms of age and location, participants ranged from roughly 18 to 90 years and lived in about 25 US areas. Categorization into cohorts depended on clinical history that participants reported. Recovered status applied to Cohort 3 donors who had two consecutive negative PCRs. It also applied to those with clearance or with symptom resolution. Method: immunoSEQ multiplex PCR; TCRdb's copy keeps in-frame clones and lacks some. Of some 270,000 clones listed, 65% to 85% are singletons.

The sequenced sample was PBMCs or T cells enriched from blood (not recorded which). The genes are TRBV6-5 and TRBJ2-5; tentative D call: TRBD2 (6 bases). The clonotype was recovered from a man aged 50 to 59 who had recovered from COVID-19. The CDR3 nucleotides are TGTGCCAGCAGTTTCCTTTCGGGGGACCAAGAGACCCAGTACTTC. Encoded protein: CASSFLSGDQETQYF.